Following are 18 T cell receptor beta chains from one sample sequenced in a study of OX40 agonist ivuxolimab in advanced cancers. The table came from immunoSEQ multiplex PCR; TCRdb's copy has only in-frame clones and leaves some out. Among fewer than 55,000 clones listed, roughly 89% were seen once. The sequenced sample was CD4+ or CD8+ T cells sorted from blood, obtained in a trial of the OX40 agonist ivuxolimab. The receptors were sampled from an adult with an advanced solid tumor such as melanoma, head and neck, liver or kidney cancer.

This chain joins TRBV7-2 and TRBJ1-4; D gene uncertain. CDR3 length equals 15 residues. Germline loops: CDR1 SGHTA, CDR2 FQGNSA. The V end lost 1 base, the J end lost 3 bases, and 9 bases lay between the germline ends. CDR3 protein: CASSLDWAANEKLFF. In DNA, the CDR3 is TGTGCCAGCAGCTTAGATTGGGCGGCTAATGAAAAACTGTTTTTT.

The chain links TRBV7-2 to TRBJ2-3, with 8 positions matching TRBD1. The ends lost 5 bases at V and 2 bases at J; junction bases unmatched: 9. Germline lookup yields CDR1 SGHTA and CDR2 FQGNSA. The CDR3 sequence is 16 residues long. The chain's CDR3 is CASSPAQGAITDTQYF. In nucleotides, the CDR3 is TGTGCCAGCAGCCCGGCGCAGGGGGCGATCACAGATACGCAGTATTTT. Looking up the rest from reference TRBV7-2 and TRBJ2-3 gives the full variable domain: GAGVSQSPSNKVTEKGKDVELRCDPISGHTALYWYRQSLGQGLEFLIYFQGNSAPDKSGLPSDRFSAERTGGSVSTLTIQRTQQEDSAVYLCASSPAQGAITDTQYFGPGTRLTVL.

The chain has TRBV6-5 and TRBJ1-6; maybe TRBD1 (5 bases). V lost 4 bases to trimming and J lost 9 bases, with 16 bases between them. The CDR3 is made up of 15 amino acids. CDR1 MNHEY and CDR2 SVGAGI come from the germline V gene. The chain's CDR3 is CASSSGTVEGSPLHF. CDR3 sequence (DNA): TGTGCCAGCAGTTCCGGGACGGTAGAGGGTTCACCCCTCCACTTT.

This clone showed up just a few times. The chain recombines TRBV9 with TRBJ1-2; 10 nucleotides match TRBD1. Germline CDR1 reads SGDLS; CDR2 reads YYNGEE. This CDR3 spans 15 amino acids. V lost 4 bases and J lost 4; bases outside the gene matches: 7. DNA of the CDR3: TGTGCCAGCAGCCCCGGGACAGGGGAAGGCTATGGCTACACCTTC. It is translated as CASSPGTGEGYGYTF.

CDR3 coding DNA: TGTGCCAGCAGCCCCGATTTGGGCGAGCAGTACTTC. Protein: CASSPDLGEQYF. The rearrangement links TRBV5-6 to TRBJ2-7, with D hard to call. Germline CDR1 is SGHDT and CDR2 is YYEEEE. Between the trimmed V and J ends, which lost 4 bases and 6 bases, there was a span of 11 bases. The CDR3 sequence is 12 residues long.

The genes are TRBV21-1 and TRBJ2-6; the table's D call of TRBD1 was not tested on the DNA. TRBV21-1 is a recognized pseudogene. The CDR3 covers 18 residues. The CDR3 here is CASSKGQGASSGANVLTF. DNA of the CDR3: TGTGCCAGCAGCAAGGGACAGGGGGCGAGCTCTGGGGCCAACGTCCTGACTTTC.

For the CDR3, the DNA is TGTGCCAGTAGTATTCTAGGCGGAGTTGAAGAAAACATTCAGTACTTC. It is translated as CASSILGGVEENIQYF. The gene calls are TRBV19 and TRBJ2-4; D unresolved. V was pared by 3 bases and J by 5 bases, with 17 bases between. Germline lookup yields CDR1 LNHDA and CDR2 SQIVND (reference sequence). The CDR3 length is 16 residues.

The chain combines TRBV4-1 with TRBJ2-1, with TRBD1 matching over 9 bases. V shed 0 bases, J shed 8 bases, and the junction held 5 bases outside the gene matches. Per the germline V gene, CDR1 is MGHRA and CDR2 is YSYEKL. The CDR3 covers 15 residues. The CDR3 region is CASSQEDRGLHEQFF. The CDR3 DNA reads TGCGCCAGCAGCCAAGAAGACAGGGGGTTACATGAGCAGTTCTTC.

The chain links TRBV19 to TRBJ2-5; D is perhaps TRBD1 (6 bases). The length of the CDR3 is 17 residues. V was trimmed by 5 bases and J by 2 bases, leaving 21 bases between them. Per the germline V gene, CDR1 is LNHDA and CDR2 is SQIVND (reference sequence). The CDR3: CASSLAGQRRSQETQYF. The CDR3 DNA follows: TGTGCCAGTAGTCTAGCAGGACAGCGAAGAAGTCAAGAGACCCAGTACTTC.

The CDR3 DNA sequence: TGTGCCAGCAGCTCCCCAACCGTTAGTACAGATACGCAGTATTTT. Its protein product is CASSSPTVSTDTQYF. The chain has TRBV5-6 and TRBJ2-3; no reliable D call. Germline V gives CDR1 SGHDT, CDR2 YYEEEE. The CDR3 runs to 15 residues. Trimming cost V 3 bases and J 3 bases, with 14 bases left between them. Complete variable domain (other parts from reference TRBV5-6 and TRBJ2-3): DAGVTQSPTHLIKTRGQQVTLRCSPKSGHDTVSWYQQALGQGPQFIFQYYEEEERQRGNFPDRFSGHQFPNYSSELNVNALLLGDSALYLCASSSPTVSTDTQYFGPGTRLTVL.

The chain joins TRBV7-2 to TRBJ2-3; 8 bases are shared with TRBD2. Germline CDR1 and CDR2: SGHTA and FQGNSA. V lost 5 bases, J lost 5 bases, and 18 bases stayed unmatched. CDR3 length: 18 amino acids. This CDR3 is CASSAYPRRAGVEDTQYF. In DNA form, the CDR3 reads TGTGCCAGCAGCGCCTACCCACGTCGAGCGGGAGTGGAAGATACGCAGTATTTT. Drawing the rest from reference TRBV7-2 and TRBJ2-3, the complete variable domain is GAGVSQSPSNKVTEKGKDVELRCDPISGHTALYWYRQSLGQGLEFLIYFQGNSAPDKSGLPSDRFSAERTGGSVSTLTIQRTQQEDSAVYLCASSAYPRRAGVEDTQYFGPGTRLTVL.

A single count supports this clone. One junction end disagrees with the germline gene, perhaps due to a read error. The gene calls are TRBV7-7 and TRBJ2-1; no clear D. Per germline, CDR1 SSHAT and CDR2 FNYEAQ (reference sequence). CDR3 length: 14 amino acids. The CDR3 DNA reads TGTGCTAGCAGCCCAATCCACGGTTACAATGAGCAGTTCTTC. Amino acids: CASSPIHGYNEQFF.

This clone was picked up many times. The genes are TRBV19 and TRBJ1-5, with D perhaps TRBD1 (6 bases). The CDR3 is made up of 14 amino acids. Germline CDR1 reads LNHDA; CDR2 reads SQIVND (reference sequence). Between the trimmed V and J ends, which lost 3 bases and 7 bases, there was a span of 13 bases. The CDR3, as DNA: TGTGCCAGTAGTATCCGGGGGGCCTGGCAGCCCCAGCATTTT. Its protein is CASSIRGAWQPQHF.

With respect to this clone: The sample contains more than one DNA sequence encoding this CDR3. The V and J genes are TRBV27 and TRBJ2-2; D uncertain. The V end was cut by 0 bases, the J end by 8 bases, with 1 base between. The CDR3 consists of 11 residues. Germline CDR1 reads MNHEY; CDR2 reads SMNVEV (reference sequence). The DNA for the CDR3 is TGTGCCAGCAGTTTATCTGGGGAGCTGTTTTTT. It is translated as CASSLSGELFF.

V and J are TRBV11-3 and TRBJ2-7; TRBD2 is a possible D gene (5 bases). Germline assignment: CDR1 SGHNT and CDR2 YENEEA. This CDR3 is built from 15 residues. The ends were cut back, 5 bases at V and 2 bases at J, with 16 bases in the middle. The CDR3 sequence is CASSPLATKAYEQYF. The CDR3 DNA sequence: TGTGCCAGCAGCCCTTTAGCGACCAAGGCCTACGAGCAGTACTTC.

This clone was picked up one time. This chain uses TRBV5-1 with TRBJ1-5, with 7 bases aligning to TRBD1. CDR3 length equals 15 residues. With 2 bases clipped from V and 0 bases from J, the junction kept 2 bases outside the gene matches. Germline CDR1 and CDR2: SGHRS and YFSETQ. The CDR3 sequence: CASSLAGGSNQPQHF. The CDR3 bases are TGCGCCAGCAGCTTAGCAGGGGGTAGCAATCAGCCCCAGCATTTT.

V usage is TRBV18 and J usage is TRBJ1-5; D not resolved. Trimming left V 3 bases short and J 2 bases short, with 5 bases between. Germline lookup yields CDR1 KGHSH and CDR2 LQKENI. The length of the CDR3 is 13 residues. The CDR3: CASSPRRNQPQHF. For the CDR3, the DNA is TGTGCCAGCTCACCGAGGCGCAATCAGCCCCAGCATTTT.

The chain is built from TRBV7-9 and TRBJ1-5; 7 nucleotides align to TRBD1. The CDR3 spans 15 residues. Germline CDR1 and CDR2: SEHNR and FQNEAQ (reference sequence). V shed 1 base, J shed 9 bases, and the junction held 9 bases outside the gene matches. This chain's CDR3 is CASSLGQGEYGPQHF. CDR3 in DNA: TGTGCCAGCAGCTTAGGACAGGGTGAATATGGGCCCCAGCATTTT.